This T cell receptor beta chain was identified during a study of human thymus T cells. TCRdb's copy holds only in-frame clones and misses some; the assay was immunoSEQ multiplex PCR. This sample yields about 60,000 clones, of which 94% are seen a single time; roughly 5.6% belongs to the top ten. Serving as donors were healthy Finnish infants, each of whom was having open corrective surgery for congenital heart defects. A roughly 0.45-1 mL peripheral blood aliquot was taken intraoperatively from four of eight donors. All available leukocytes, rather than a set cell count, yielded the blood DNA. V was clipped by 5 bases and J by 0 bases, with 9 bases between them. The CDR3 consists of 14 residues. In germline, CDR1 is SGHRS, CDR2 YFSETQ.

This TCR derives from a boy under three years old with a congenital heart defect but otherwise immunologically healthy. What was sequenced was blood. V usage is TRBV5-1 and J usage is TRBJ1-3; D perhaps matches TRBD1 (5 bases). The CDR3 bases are TGCGCCAGCAGGACAGTGGCCTCTGGAAACACCATATATTTT. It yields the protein CASRTVASGNTIYF.